The T cell receptor beta chain described here comes from a study of shared clonotypes between healthy human individuals. Overall study: Donors, aged 18 to 49, were a couple of women and a few men. Regarding the study as a whole: Clonotype sharing among donors likely depends on sequencing depth.

Genomic DNA belonging to each subset was distributed in equal measure over several immunoSEQ plates. Assay used: immunoSEQ multiplex PCR; TCRdb lists only in-frame clones, some missing. The data hold approximately 2.5 million clones, with more than 85% observed a single time. Of note for this clone: The antigen is not known.

The specimen sequenced was naive CD4+ T cells from PBMCs. The sample's subset: CD45RA+ positively selected. The sequence was collected from a man between 18 and 35 years old in good health. Some clones in this sample may be carry-over from other donors' samples.

CDR3 region: CASSQVMGGLGTDTQYF. The CDR3 region has the DNA TGCGCCAGCAGCCAAGTTATGGGGGGGCTTGGCACAGATACGCAGTATTTT. The gene calls are TRBV4-3 and TRBJ2-3; perhaps TRBD2 as D (7 bases). The germline V gene has CDR1 LGHNA and CDR2 YSLEER. Trimming pared 1 base from V and 1 base from J, leaving 15 bases between. The CDR3 consists of 17 residues.